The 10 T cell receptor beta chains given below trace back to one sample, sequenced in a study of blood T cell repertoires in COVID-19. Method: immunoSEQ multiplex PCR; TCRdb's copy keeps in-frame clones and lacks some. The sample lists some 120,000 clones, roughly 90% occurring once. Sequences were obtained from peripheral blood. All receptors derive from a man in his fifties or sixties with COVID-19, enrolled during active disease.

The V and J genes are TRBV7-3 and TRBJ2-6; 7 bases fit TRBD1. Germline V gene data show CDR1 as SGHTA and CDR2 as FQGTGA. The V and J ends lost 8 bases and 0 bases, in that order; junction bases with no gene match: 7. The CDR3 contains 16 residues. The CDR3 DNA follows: TGTGCCAGCGGCAGGACAGGACCCTCTGGGGCCAACGTCCTGACTTTC. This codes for CASGRTGPSGANVLTF.

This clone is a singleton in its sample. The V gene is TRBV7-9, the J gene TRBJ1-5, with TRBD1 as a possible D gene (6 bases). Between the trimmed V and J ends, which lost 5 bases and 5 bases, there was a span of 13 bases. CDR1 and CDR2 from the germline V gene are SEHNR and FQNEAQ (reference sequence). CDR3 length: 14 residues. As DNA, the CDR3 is TGTGCCAGCAGCCAGGACAGTGCGTATCAGCCCCAGCATTTT. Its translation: CASSQDSAYQPQHF. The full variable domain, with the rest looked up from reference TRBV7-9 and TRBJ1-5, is DTGVSQNPRHKITKRGQNVTFRCDPISEHNRLYWYRQTLGQGPEFLTYFQNEAQLEKSRLLSDRFSAERPKGSFSTLEIQRTEQGDSAMYLCASSQDSAYQPQHFGDGTRLSIL.

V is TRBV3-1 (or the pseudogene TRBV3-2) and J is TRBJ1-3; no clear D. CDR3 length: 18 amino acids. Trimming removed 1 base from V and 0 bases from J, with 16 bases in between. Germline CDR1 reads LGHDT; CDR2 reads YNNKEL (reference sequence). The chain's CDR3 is CASSQAKFELFSGNTIYF. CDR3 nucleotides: TGTGCCAGCAGCCAAGCAAAGTTTGAACTTTTCTCTGGAAACACCATATATTTT.

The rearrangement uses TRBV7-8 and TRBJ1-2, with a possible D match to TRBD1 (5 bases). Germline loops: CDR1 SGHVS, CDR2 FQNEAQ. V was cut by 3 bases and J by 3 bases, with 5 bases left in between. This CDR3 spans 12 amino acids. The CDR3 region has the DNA TGTGCCAGCAGCTTGACAGACTATGGCTACACCTTC. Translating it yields CASSLTDYGYTF.

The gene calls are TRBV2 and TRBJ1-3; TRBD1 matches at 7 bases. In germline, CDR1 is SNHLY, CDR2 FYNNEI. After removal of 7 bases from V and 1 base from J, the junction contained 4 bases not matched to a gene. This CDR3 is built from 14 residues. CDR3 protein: CASTGDRSGNTIYF. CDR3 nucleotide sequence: TGTGCCAGCACTGGGGACAGATCTGGAAACACCATATATTTT.

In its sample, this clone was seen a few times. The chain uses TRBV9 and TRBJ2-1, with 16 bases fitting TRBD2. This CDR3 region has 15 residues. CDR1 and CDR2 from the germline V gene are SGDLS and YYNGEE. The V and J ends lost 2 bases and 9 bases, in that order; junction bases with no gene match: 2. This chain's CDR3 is CASSVGTSGRGEQFF. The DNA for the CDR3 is TGTGCCAGCAGCGTCGGGACTAGCGGGAGGGGTGAGCAGTTCTTC. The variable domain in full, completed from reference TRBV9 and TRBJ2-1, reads DSGVTQTPKHLITATGQRVTLRCSPRSGDLSVYWYQQSLDQGLQFLIQYYNGEERAKGNILERFSAQQFPDLHSELNLSSLELGDSALYFCASSVGTSGRGEQFFGPGTRLTVL.

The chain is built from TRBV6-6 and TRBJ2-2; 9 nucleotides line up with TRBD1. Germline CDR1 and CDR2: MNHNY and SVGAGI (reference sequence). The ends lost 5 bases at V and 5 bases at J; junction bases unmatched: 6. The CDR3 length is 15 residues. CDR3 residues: CASSRQGVFTGELFF. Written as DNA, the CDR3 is TGTGCCAGCAGTAGACAGGGGGTGTTTACCGGGGAGCTGTTTTTT.

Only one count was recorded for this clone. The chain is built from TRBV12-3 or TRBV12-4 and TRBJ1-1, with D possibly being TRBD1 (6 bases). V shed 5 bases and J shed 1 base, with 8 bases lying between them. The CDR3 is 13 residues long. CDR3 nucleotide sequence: TGTGCCAGCAGTCCACAGGGGAACACTGAAGCTTTCTTT. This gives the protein CASSPQGNTEAFF.

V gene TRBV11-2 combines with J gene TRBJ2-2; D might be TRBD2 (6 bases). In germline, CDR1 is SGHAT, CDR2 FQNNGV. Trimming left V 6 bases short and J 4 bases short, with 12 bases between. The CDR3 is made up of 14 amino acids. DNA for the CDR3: TGTGCCAGCAGAACCGGGACTTTCACCGGGGAGCTGTTTTTT. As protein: CASRTGTFTGELFF.

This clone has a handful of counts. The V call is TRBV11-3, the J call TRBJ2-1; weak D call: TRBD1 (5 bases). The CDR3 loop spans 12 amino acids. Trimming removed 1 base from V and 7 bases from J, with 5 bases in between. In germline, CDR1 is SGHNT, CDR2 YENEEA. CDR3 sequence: CASSLAGNEQFF. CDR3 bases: TGTGCCAGCAGCTTAGCAGGGAATGAGCAGTTCTTC.